This T cell receptor beta chain was identified during a study of blood T cell repertoires in COVID-19 (dated by TCRdb to 2019 to 2021). A note on the overall study: Samples covering the acute and convalescent phases of COVID-19 were provided by collaborators in the United States, Italy and Spain. The prospective study material was composed of cDNA or gDNA derived from T cells, B-cell-depleted T cells, or PBMCs. The dataset comprised deeply sampled blood TCRbeta repertoires from subjects exposed to, actively infected with, or recovered from COVID-19. The repertoires were released in a freely available public database meant as a resource for research on the immune response to SARS-CoV-2. Samples came from the ongoing ImmuneRACE study (first 160 participants) plus 1,254 subjects from 6 global collaborators. The sample metadata nearly always contained a de-identified subject ID, COVID-19 status, age in years and sex. HLA class I and class II types, where available, came from metadata supplied by the sample provider rather than from assay-based typing. Beyond this particular receptor, the publication reports: The amount of clinical and demographic metadata varied by source and participant and was provided uncurated.

With respect to this clone: No cognate antigen has been identified for it. Base qualities are missing; no much larger clone stands one base away.

TCRbeta CDR3 regions were amplified from genomic DNA using the immunoSEQ Assay, a bias-controlled multiplex PCR. Per the original workflow: Nucleated cell counts per sample were estimated from amplification of reference gene primers within the assay. To quantify the absolute abundance of each unique TCRbeta CDR3 rearrangement, sequence reads were collapsed and filtered. Productive Simpson clonality was computed per sample as the square root of Simpson's diversity index over productive rearrangements. TCRdb obtained this table from immuneACCESS and retained in-frame rearrangements with V and J assigned. These tables miss some clones; where compared with another copy, unresolved V genes account for less than half of the shortfall, and the remainder is unexplained. That table furnishes V, J and clone size, whereas the DNA furnished D and trimming. This sample comprises about 240,000 clones, about 89% of them detected only once. 4.1% of the sample rests with the top ten.

Clipping removes 5 bases from V and 6 bases from J, with 9 as the unmatched junction base count. The CDR3 holds 15 amino acids from the cysteine to the phenylalanine. Just the 45-base CDR3 DNA is kept, in frame starting at base 1. From the germline V gene, CDR1 is MNHEY and CDR2 is SVGEGT. In the prospective study, participants were about 18 to 100 years old, resided in about two dozen geographic areas of the United States, and were enrolled through a virtual design. In the prospective study, participants were assigned to cohorts based on the clinical history participants reported in a screening survey and a study questionnaire. Recovered participants in ImmuneRACE Cohort 3 were defined by two consecutive negative NP/OP PCR tests, clearance by a healthcare professional, or resolution of symptoms. In the prospective study, mobile phlebotomists collected whole blood, serum and a nasopharyngeal or oropharyngeal swab from each participant. Participants in the prospective study had the option to provide additional blood draws and questionnaires over a 2-month period. Prospective study blood samples were shipped either frozen or at room temperature before DNA extraction.

This receptor was obtained from a woman in her twenties or thirties who had recovered from COVID-19. The rearrangement joined TRBV6-2 or TRBV6-3 to TRBJ1-4; 7 central nucleotides agree with TRBD1. Sequences were obtained from PBMCs or T cells enriched from blood (not recorded which). The CDR3 is CASSTTGATDEKLFF. The DNA sequence is as follows: TGTGCCAGCAGTACTACAGGGGCAACGGATGAAAAACTGTTTTTT.